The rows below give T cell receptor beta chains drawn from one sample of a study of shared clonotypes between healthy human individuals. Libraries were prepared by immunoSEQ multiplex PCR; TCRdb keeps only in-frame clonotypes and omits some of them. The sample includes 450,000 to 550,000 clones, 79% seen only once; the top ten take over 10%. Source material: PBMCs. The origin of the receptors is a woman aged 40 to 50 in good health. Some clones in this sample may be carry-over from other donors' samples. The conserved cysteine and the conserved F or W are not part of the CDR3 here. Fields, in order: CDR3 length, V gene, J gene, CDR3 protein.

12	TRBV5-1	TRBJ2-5	ASSLGWDKETQY
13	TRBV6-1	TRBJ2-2	ASSGRTANTGELF
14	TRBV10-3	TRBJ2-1	AISGGTSGAYNEQF
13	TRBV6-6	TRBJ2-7	ASSYSRRELGEQY
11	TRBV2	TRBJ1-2	ASTTGSNYGYT
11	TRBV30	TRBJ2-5	AWTVPPDETQY
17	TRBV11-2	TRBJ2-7	ASSRHRFRLAGVSYEQY
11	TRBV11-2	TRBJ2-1	ASSPDWNNEQF
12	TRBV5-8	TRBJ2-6	ASSAYRGGNVLT
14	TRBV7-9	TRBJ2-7	ASRKGTSGRDYEQY
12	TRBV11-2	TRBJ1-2	ASSWAGGRDGYT
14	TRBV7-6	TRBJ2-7	ASSRTTGTGVQEQY
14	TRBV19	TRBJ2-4	ASSIAGPLAKNIQY
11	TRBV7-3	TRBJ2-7	ASSFTQGGEQY
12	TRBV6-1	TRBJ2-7	ASHTSGSSYEQY
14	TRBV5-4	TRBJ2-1	ASSRDLAGVYNEQF
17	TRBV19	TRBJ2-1	ASSTSGLGSIFRFGEQF
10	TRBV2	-	ASSQSSYEQY
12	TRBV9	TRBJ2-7	ASSVSPGGYEQY
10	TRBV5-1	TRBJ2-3	ASSLALDTQY
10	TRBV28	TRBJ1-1	ASTQTGVEAF
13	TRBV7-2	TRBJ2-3	ASSPQGANTDTQY
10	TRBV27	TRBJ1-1	ASYSMNTEAF
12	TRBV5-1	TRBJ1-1	ASSLGGAGTEAF
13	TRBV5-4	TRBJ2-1	ASSPDRGGYNEQF
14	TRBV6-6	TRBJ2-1	ASSGGRRELDNEQF
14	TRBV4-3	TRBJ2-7	ASSEEGGGSVYEQY
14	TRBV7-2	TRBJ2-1	ASSLTSGTDGNEQF
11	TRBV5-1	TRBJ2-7	ASRTSAIYEQY